The source of this TCR beta chain is a study of response to subunit inactivated influenza vaccine. Study-level findings and limits: Few additional T cells are recruited per seasonal influenza vaccination, authors suggested.

In the case of this clonotype: Its matching antigen is unknown. This may stem from a read error, because a much larger clone lies one nucleotide away.

TCRdb processed the RT-PCR reads anew with MiXCR; each CDR3 protein has one entry. The sample contains about 160,000 distinct CDR3 sequences, about 11% of which appear only once. The germline CDR1 and CDR2 sequences are LNHDA and SQIVND (reference sequence). The CDR3 sequence is 14 residues long. This sequence originates from a man aged 45 to 65 who received an inactivated influenza vaccine. The starting material was non-naive T cells sorted from PBMCs, obtained roughly 45 days after vaccination. This chain joins TRBV19 and TRBJ1-1, with D possibly being TRBD1 (5 bases). CDR3 sequence reads: CASRFREMNTGAFF. CDR3 nucleotides: TGTGCCAGTAGGTTCAGGGAGATGAACACTGGAGCTTTCTTT.